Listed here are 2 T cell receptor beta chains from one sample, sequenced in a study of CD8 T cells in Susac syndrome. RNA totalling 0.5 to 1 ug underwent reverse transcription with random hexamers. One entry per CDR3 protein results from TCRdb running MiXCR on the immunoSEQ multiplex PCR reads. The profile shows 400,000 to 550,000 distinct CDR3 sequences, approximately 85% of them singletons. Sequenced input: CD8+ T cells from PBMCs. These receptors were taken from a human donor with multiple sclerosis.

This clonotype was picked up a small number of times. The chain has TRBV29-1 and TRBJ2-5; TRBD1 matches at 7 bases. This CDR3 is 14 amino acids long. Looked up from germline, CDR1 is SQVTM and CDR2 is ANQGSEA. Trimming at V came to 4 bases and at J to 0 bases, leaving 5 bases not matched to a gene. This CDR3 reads CSVAGGEDQETQYF. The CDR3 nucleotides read TGCAGCGTTGCAGGGGGAGAAGACCAAGAGACCCAGTACTTC.

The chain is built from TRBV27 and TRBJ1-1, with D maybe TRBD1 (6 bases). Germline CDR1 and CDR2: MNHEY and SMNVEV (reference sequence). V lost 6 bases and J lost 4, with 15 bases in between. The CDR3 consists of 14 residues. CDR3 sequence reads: CASSQRPGVTEAFF. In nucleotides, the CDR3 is TGTGCCAGCAGCCAAAGGCCAGGGGTCACTGAAGCTTTCTTT.